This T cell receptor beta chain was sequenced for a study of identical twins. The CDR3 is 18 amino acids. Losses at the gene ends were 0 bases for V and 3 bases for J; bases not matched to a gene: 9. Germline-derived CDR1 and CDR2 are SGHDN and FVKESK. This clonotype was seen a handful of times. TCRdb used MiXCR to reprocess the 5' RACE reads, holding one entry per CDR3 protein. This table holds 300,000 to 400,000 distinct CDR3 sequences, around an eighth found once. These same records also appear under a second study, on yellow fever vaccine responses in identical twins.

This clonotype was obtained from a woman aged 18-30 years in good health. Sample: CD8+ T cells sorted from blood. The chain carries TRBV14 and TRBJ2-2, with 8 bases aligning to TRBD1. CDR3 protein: CASSQEEQGVIYTGELFF. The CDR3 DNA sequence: TGTGCCAGCAGCCAAGAGGAACAGGGGGTCATTTACACCGGGGAGCTGTTTTTT.